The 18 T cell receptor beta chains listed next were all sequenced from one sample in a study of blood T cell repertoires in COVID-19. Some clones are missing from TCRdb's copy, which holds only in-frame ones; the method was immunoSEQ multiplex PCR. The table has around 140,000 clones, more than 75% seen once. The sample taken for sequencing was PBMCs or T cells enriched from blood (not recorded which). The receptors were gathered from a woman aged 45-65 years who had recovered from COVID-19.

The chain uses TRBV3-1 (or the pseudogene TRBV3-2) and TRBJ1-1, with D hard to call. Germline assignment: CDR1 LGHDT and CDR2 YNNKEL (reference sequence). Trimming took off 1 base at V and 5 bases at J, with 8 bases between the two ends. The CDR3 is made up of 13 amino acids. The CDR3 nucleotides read TGTGCCAGCAGCCAAGTCAGCGGAACTGAAGCTTTCTTT. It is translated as CASSQVSGTEAFF.

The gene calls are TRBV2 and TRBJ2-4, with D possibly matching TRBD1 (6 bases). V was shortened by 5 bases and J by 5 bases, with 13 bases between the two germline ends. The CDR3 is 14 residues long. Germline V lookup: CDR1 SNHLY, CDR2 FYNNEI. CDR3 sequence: CASSYQGMENIQYF. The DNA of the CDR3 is TGTGCCAGCAGTTATCAGGGGATGGAAAACATTCAGTACTTC.

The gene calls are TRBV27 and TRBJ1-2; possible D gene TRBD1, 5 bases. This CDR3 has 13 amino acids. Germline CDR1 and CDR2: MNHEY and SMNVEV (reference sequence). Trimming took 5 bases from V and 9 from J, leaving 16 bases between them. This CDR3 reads CASSRPTGGSYTF. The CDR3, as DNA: TGTGCCAGCAGTCGCCCCACGGGGGGTAGCTACACCTTC.

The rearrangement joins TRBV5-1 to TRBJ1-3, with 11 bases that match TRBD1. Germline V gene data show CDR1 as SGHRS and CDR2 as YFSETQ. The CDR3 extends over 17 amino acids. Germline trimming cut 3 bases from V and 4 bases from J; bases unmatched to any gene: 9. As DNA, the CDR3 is TGCGCCAGCAGCTCCGGACAGGGGGCGGCCTCGGGAAACACCATATATTTT. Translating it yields CASSSGQGAASGNTIYF.

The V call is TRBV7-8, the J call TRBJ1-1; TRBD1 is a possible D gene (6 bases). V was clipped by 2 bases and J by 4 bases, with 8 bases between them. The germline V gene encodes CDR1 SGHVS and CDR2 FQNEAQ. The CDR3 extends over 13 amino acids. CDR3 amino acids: CASSLLGGTEAFF. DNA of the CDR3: TGTGCCAGCAGCTTATTAGGGGGCACTGAAGCTTTCTTT.

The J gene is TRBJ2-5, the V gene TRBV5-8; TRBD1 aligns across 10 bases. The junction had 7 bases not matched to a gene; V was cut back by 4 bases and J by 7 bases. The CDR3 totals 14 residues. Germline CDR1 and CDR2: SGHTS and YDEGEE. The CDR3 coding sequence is TGTGCCAGCAGCCAACCTGGGACAGGGGTGACCCAGTACTTC. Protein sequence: CASSQPGTGVTQYF.

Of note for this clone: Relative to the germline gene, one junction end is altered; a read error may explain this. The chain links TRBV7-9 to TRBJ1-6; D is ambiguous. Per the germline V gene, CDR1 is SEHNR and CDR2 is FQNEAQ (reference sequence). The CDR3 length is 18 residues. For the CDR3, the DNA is TGTGCCAGCAGCTTAGGGGGAAGTGGGGAGCGGTATATTTCACCCCTCCACTTT. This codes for CASSLGGSGERYISPLHF.

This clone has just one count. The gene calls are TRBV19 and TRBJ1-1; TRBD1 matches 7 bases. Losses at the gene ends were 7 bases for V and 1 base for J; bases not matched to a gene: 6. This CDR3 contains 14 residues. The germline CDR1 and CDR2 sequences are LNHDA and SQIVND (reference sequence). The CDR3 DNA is TGTGCCAGTAAATTGACAGGGCCGAACACTGAAGCTTTCTTT. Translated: CASKLTGPNTEAFF.

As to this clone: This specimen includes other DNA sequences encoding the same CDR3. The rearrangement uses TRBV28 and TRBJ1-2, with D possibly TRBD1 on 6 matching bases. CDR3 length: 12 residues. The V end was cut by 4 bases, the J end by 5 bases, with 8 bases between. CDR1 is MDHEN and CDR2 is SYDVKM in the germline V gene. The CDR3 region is CASSSGQYGYTF. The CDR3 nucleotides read TGTGCCAGCAGTTCCGGACAGTATGGCTACACCTTC.

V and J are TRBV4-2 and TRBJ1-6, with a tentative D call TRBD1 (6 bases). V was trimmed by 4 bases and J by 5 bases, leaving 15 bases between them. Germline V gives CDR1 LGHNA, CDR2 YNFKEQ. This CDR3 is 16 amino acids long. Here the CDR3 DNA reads TGTGCCAGCAGCCCCCGGACAGCTTCCGATAATTCACCCCTCCACTTT. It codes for CASSPRTASDNSPLHF.

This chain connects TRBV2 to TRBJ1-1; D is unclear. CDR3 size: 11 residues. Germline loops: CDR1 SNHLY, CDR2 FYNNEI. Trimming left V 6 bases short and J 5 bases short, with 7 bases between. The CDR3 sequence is CASSPYTEAFF. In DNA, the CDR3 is TGTGCCAGCAGCCCCTATACTGAAGCTTTCTTT.

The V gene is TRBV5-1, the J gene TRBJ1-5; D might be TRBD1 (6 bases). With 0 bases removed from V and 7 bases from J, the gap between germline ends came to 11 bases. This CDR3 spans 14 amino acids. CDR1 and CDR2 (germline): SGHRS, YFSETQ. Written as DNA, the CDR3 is TGCGCCAGCAGCTTGGGAGGGCAGGGGCAGCCCCAGCATTTT. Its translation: CASSLGGQGQPQHF.

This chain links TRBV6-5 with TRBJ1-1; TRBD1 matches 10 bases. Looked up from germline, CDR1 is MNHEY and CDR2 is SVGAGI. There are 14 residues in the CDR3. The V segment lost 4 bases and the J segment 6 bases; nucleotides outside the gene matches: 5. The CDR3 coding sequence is TGTGCCAGCAGTTCCGGGACAGGGGTGGCTGAAGCTTTCTTT. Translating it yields CASSSGTGVAEAFF.

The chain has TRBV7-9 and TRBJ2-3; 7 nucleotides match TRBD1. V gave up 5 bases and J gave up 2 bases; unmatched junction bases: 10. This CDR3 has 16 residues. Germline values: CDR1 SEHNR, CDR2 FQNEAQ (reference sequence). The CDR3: CASSDQWDRNTDTQYF. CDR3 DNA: TGTGCCAGCAGCGACCAGTGGGACAGAAACACAGATACGCAGTATTTT.

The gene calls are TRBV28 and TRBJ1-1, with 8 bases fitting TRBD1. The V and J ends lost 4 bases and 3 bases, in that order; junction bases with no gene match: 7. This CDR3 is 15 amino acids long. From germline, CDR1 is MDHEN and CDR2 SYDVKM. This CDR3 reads CASSSGQGGHTEAFF. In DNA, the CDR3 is TGTGCCAGCAGTTCCGGACAGGGTGGTCACACTGAAGCTTTCTTT.

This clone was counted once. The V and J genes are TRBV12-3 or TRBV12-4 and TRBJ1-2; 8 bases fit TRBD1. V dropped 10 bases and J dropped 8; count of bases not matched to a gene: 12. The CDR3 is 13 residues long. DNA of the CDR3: TGTGCCAACAGCCCTCAGGGGGCTGGGGGCTACACCTTC. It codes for CANSPQGAGGYTF.

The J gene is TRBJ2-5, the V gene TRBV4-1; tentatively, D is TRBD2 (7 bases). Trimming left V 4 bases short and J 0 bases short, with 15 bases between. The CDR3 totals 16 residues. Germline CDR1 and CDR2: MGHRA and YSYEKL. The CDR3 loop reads CASSLRGGGYQETQYF. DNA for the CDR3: TGCGCCAGCAGCCTGCGAGGGGGGGGCTACCAAGAGACCCAGTACTTC.

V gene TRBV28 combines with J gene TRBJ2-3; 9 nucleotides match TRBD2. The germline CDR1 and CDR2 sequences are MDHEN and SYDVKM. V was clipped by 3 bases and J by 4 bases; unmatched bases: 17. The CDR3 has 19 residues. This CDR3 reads CASSLPLGGGAGGPDTQYF. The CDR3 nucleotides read TGTGCCAGCAGTTTGCCCCTAGGAGGAGGCGCGGGGGGGCCAGATACGCAGTATTTT.